This T cell receptor (beta chain) was obtained from a study of OX40 agonist ivuxolimab in advanced cancers. Study as a whole: Hepatocellular carcinoma, melanoma, renal cell or head and neck cancer occurred in dose-escalation patients.

The data were produced by immunoSEQ multiplex PCR, yet TCRdb's version contains in-frame clones alone and is incomplete. The sample comprises 25,000 to 35,000 clones, roughly 82% of which are singletons, and about 20% rests with the top ten. Study-wide results and limits: Researchers did not determine the expanded peripheral T cells' antigen specificity.

This CDR3 has 15 amino acids. Germline V lookup: CDR1 LGHNA, CDR2 YSLEER. J gave up 5 bases and V 3 bases, and 8 bases lay outside the gene matches. This clone was recorded only once. The antigen remains unidentified. The J gene is TRBJ2-3, the V gene TRBV4-3; 7 bases fit TRBD1. The sequence came from an adult with an advanced solid tumor such as melanoma, head and neck, liver or kidney cancer. Sequenced here: CD4+ or CD8+ T cells sorted from blood, sampled in a trial of the OX40 agonist ivuxolimab. Written as DNA, the CDR3 is TGCGCCAGCAGCCAGTCCGCTAACAGGGGAGATACGCAGTATTTT. This translates into CASSQSANRGDTQYF.